This TCR beta chain was identified in a study of blood T cell repertoires in COVID-19. Authors' methods: Researchers report that nucleated cell counts were estimated from reference gene primer amplification. Assay: immunoSEQ multiplex PCR; the TCRdb copy retains only in-frame clones and omits some. V and J calls and clone size are copied from that table; D and trimming were computed from the DNA. The sample contains 390,000 or so clones, approximately 88% of which appear only once. The length of the CDR3 is 15 residues. The germline CDR1 and CDR2 sequences are LNHDA and SQIVND (reference sequence). Unmatched junction bases numbered 6, after V lost 4 bases and J lost 6 bases.

This chain links TRBV19 with TRBJ1-4, with 9 bases identical to TRBD1. Specimen: peripheral blood. The receptor was isolated from a woman in her 30s with COVID-19, enrolled during active disease. The CDR3 DNA reads as TGTGCCAGTAGTAGGGATACAGGGGGCGATGAAAAACTGTTTTTT. This translates into CASSRDTGGDEKLFF.